The T cell receptor beta chain described here comes from a study of T cell repertoires in cytomegalovirus infection. Across the study: Recently identified HLA-C-restricted CMV epitopes and well-studied HLA-B-restricted CMV epitopes were used by the study. Shared public TCR beta signatures pointed to both CMV infection and a matching HLA type.

Only a few counts were recorded for this clonotype. The target antigen is unknown. Trimming stripped 1 base from V and 8 bases from J, with 15 bases between. Germline V lookup: CDR1 SGHNT, CDR2 YENEEA. This CDR3 has 15 residues. General study findings and limits: What dominated the ex vivo response were HLA-C-restricted CMV-specific TCR beta clonotypes.

TCRdb re-derived calls from the reads in MiXCR, one entry per CDR3 protein. The sample lists some 700,000 distinct CDR3 sequences, about 30% seen once, with 18% in the top ten. Sequencing used cultured PBMCs, obtained from culture after CMV antigen stimulation. This TCR derives from a human donor in good health (CMV status not recorded). Some clones in this sample may be carry-over from other donors' samples. This chain joins TRBV11-3 and TRBJ2-1; the D gene is possibly TRBD2 (5 bases). CDR3 sequence: CASSLGLASEYEQFF. In nucleotides, the CDR3 is TGTGCCAGCAGCTTAGGTCTAGCCTCTGAGTATGAGCAGTTCTTC.